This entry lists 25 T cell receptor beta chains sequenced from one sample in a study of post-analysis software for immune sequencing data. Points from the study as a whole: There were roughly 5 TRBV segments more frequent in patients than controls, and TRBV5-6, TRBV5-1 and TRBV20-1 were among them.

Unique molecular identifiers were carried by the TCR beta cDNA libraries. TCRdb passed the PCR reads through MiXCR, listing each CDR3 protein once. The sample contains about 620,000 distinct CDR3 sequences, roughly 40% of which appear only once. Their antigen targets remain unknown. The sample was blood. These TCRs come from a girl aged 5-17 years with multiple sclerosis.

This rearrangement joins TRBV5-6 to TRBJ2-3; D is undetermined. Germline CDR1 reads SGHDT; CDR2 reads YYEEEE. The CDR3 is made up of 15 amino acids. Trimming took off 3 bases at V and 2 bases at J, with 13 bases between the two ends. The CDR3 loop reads CASSYIRAATDTQYF. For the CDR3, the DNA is TGTGCCAGCAGCTACATCCGGGCCGCCACAGATACGCAGTATTTT.

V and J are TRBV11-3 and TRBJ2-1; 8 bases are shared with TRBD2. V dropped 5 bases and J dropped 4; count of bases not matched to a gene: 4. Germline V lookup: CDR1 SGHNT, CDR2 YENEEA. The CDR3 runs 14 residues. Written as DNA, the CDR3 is TGTGCCAGCAGCGCCGGACTAGCTTACAATGAGCAGTTCTTC. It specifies CASSAGLAYNEQFF.

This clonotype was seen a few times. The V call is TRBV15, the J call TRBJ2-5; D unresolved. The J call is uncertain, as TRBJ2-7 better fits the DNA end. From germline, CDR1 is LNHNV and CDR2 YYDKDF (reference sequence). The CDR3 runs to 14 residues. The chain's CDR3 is CATKFQYGSPEQYF. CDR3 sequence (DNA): TGTGCCACCAAGTTTCAGTATGGCAGCCCCGAGCAGTACTTC.

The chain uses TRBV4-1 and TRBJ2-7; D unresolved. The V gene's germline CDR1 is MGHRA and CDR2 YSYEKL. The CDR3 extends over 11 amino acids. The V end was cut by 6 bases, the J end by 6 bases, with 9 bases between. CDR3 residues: CASRGSSEQYF. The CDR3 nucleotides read TGCGCCAGCAGGGGCTCTTCCGAGCAGTACTTC.

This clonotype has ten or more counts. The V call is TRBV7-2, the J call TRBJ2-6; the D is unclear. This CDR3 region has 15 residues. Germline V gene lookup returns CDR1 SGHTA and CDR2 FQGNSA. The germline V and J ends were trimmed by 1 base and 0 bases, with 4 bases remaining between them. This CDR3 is CASSLGPSGANVLTF. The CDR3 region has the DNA TGTGCCAGCAGCTTAGGCCCCTCTGGGGCCAACGTCCTGACTTTC.

The CDR3: CASRDTGVEQYF. In DNA form, the CDR3 reads TGTGCCAGCAGGGATACAGGGGTCGAGCAGTACTTC. This chain joins TRBV2 and TRBJ2-7; 7 bases match TRBD1. Germline V gives CDR1 SNHLY, CDR2 FYNNEI. The trim removed 6 bases at V and 6 bases at J, leaving 5 bases unmatched. The CDR3 loop spans 12 amino acids.

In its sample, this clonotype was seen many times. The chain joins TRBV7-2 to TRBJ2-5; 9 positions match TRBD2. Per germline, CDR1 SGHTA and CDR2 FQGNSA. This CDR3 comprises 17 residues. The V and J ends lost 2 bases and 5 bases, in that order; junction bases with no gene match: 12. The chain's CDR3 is CASSLILAGISRETQYF. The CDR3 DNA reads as TGTGCCAGCAGCTTAATCCTAGCGGGGATCTCCCGGGAGACCCAGTACTTC.

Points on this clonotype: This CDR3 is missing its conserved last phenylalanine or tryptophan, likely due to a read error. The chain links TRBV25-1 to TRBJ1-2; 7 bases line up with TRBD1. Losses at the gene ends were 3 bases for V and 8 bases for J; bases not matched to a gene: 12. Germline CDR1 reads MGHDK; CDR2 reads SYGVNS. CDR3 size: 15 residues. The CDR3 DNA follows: TGTGCCAGCAGTGATGGCCAGGGGGGAAGAAGAGGCTACACCGTC. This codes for CASSDGQGGRRGYTV.

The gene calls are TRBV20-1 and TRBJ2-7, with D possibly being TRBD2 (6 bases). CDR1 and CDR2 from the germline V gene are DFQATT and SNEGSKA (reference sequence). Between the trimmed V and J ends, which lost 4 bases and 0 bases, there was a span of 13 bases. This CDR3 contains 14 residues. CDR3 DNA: TGCAGTGCTACCCCTCCTAGCGACTCCTACGAGCAGTACTTC. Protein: CSATPPSDSYEQYF.

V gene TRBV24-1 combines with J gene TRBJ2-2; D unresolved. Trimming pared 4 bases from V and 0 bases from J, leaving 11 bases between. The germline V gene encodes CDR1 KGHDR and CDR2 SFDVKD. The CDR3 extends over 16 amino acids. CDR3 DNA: TGTGCCACCAGTGACTCGGGCATCGCGAACACCGGGGAGCTGTTTTTT. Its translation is CATSDSGIANTGELFF.

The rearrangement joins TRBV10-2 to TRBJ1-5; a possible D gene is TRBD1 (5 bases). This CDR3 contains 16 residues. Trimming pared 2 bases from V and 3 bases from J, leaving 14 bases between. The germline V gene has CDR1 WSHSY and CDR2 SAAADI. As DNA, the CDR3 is TGCGCCAGCAGTGAGGGGGCCTTGATCTACAATCAGCCCCAGCATTTT. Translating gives CASSEGALIYNQPQHF.

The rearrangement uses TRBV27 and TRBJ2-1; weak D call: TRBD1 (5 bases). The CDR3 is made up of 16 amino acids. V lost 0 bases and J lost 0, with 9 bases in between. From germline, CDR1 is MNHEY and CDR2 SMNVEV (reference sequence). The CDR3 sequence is CASSLSRQTSYNEQFF. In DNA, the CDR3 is TGTGCCAGCAGTTTATCCCGACAGACCTCCTACAATGAGCAGTTCTTC.

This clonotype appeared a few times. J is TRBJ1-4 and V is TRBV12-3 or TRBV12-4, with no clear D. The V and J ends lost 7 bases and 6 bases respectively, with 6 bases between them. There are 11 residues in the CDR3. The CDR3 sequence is CASIEYEKLFF. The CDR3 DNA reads TGTGCCAGCATTGAGTATGAAAAACTGTTTTTT.

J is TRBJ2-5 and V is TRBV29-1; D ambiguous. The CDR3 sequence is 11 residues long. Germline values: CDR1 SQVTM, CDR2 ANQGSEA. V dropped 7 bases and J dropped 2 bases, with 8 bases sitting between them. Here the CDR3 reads CSGGLQETQYF. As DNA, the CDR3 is TGCAGCGGGGGATTACAAGAGACCCAGTACTTC.

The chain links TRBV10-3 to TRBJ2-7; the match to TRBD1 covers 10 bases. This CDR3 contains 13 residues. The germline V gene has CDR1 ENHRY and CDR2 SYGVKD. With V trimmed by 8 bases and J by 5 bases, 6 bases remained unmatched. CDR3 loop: CAIGGTGVHEQYF. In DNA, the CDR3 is TGTGCCATCGGGGGGACAGGGGTCCACGAGCAGTACTTC.

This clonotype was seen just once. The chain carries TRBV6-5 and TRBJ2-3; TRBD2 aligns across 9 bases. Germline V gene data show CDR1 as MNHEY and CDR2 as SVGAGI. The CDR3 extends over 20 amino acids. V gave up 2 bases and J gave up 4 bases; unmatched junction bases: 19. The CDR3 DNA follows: TGTGCCAGCAGTTACCGGGACACCCGTCGAGTAGCGGGGGCCGCAGATACGCAGTATTTT. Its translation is CASSYRDTRRVAGAADTQYF.

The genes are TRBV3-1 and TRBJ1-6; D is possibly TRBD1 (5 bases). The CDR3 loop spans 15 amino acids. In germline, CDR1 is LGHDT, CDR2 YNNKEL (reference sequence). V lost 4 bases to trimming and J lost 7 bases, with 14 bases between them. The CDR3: CASSPYGGGNSPLHF. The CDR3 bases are TGTGCCAGCAGCCCCTACGGGGGGGGAAATTCACCCCTCCACTTT.

The CDR3 sequence is CASSAGGQGLSYEQYF. Here the CDR3 DNA reads TGTGCCAGCAGCGCCGGAGGACAGGGGCTCTCCTACGAGCAGTACTTC. The rearrangement links TRBV5-5 to TRBJ2-4, with 9 bases fitting TRBD1. TRBJ2-7 explains the end of the DNA better; the J call may be wrong. The germline V gene encodes CDR1 SGHKS and CDR2 YYEKEE (reference sequence). The length of the CDR3 is 16 residues.

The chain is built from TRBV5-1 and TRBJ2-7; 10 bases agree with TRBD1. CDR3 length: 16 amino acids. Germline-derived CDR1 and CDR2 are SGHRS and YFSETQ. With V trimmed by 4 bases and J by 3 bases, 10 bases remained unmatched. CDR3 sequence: CASSSLDRGLHYEQYF. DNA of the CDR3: TGCGCCAGCAGCAGCCTCGACAGGGGGCTTCACTACGAGCAGTACTTC.

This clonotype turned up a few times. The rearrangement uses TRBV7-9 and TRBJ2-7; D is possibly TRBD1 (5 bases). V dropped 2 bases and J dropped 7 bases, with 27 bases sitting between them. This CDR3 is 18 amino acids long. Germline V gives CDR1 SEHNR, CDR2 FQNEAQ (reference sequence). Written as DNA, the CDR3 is TGTGCCAGCAGCTTAATTAGGGTTTGGCAGACAGATGAGTCGGAGCAGTACTTC. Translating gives CASSLIRVWQTDESEQYF.

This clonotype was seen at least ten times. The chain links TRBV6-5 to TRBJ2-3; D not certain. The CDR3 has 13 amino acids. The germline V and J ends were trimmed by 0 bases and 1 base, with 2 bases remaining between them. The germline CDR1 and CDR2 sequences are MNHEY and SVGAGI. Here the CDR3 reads CASSYSGTDTQYF. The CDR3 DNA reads TGTGCCAGCAGTTACTCGGGCACAGATACGCAGTATTTT.

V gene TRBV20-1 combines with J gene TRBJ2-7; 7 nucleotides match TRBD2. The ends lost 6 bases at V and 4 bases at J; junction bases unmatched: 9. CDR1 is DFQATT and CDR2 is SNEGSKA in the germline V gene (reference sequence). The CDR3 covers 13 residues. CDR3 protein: CSALLAGDYEQYF. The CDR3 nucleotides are TGCAGTGCCCTGCTCGCGGGGGATTACGAGCAGTACTTC.

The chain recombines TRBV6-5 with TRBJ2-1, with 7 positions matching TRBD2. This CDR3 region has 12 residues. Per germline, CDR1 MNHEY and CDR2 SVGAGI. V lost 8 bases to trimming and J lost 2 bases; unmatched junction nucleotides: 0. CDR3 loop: CASGRAYNEQFF. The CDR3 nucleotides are TGTGCCAGCGGGAGGGCCTACAATGAGCAGTTCTTC.

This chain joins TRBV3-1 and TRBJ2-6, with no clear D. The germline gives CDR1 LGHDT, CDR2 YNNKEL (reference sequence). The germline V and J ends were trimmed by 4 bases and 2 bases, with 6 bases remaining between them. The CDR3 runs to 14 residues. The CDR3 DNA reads TGTGCCAGCAGCCGGAAGACTGGGGCCAACGTCCTGACTTTC. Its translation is CASSRKTGANVLTF. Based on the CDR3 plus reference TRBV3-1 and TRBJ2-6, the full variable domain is DTAVSQTPKYLVTQMGNDKSIKCEQNLGHDTMYWYKQDSKKFLKIMFSYNNKELIINETVPNRFSPKSPDKAHLNLHINSLELGDSAVYFCASSRKTGANVLTFGAGSRLTVL.

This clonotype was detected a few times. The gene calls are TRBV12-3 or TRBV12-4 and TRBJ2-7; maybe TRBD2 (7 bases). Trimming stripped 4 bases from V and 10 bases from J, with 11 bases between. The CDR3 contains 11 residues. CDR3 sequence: CASSSRGAQYF. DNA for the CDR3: TGTGCCAGCAGTTCCCGGGGGGCCCAGTACTTC.